What follows are 7 T cell receptor beta chains derived from one specimen sequenced in a study of CD8+CD57+ T cells in acquired aplastic anemia. Genomic DNA served as template for TCR beta VDJ and CDR3 profiling. From the reads, TCRdb called clonotypes with MiXCR, one entry per CDR3 protein. The data show 200,000 or so distinct CDR3 sequences, with roughly 64% seen just once and around 45% held by the top ten. Sequenced: sorted CD4+, CD8+, or CD8+CD57+ T cells (not recorded which) from PBMCs. The receptor set was obtained from a human donor with severe aplastic anemia or a healthy control (not recorded which).

This chain joins TRBV29-1 and TRBJ1-2; possibly TRBD1 for D (6 bases). CDR1 is SQVTM and CDR2 is ANQGSEA in the germline V gene. Deletions cut 4 bases from V and 5 bases from J, with 14 bases between. The CDR3 runs to 13 residues. CDR3 bases: TGCAGCGTTGTTGGCCCAGGGGAGTATGGCTACACCTTC. Its translation is CSVVGPGEYGYTF.

V usage is TRBV5-1 and J usage is TRBJ1-1; 11 bases are shared with TRBD1. CDR1 is SGHRS and CDR2 is YFSETQ in the germline V gene. J gave up 5 bases and V 3 bases, and 6 bases lay outside the gene matches. The CDR3 has 15 amino acids. CDR3 nucleotides: TGCGCCAGCAGCTGGACAGGGGGCGGGGGGACTGAAGCTTTCTTT. Translated: CASSWTGGGGTEAFF.

The chain joins TRBV7-9 to TRBJ2-2; D call uncertain. Germline CDR1 and CDR2: SEHNR and FQNEAQ (reference sequence). With 1 base removed from V and 7 bases from J, the gap between germline ends came to 10 bases. The CDR3 loop spans 14 amino acids. CDR3 residues: CASSLGRSDGELFF. CDR3 nucleotide sequence: TGTGCCAGCAGCTTAGGAAGATCCGACGGGGAGCTGTTTTTT. Combining the CDR3 with reference TRBV7-9 and TRBJ2-2 gives the whole variable domain DTGVSQNPRHKITKRGQNVTFRCDPISEHNRLYWYRQTLGQGPEFLTYFQNEAQLEKSRLLSDRFSAERPKGSFSTLEIQRTEQGDSAMYLCASSLGRSDGELFFGEGSRLTVL.

This clonotype appeared a few times. The chain uses TRBV6-6 and TRBJ2-3; the D gene is possibly TRBD1 (8 bases). Trimming took off 4 bases at V and 2 bases at J, with 16 bases between the two ends. There are 16 residues in the CDR3. Germline V CDR1 and CDR2: MNHNY, SVGAGI (reference sequence). CDR3 DNA sequence: TGTGCCAGCAGTTGCTCACAGGGGGGGACCACAGATACGCAGTATTTT. Protein: CASSCSQGGTTDTQYF.

At least ten counts were recorded for this clonotype. V gene TRBV4-1 combines with J gene TRBJ2-2; no reliable D call. Germline V gene lookup returns CDR1 MGHRA and CDR2 YSYEKL. V was trimmed by 4 bases and J by 7 bases, leaving 7 bases between them. The CDR3 extends over 12 amino acids. The CDR3 DNA follows: TGCGCCAGCAGCCCAGAATTCGGGGAGCTGTTTTTT. This gives the protein CASSPEFGELFF.

The chain joins TRBV7-9 to TRBJ2-1; D is unclear. V was pared by 1 base and J by 8 bases, with 9 bases between. Germline CDR1 SEHNR, CDR2 FQNEAQ (reference sequence). The CDR3 length is 13 residues. This CDR3 is CASSLGGEDEQFF. CDR3 bases: TGTGCCAGCAGCTTAGGAGGAGAGGATGAGCAGTTCTTC.

The V and J genes are TRBV20-1 and TRBJ2-7; TRBD2 might be the D (5 bases). This CDR3 comprises 13 residues. Germline loops: CDR1 DFQATT, CDR2 SNEGSKA (reference sequence). V lost 3 bases and J 2 bases, leaving 11 bases between the germline ends. CDR3: CSASRSGPYEQYF. The CDR3 DNA follows: TGCAGTGCTAGCCGAAGCGGCCCCTACGAGCAGTACTTC.